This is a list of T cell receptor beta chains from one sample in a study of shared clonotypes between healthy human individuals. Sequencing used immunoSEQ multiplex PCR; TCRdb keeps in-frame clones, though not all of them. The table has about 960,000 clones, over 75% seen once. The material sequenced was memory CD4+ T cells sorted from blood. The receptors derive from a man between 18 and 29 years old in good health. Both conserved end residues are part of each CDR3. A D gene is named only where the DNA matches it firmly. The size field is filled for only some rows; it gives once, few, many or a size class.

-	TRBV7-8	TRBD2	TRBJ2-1	CASSSSGSSWHEQFF	TGTGCCAGCAGCTCTAGCGGGAGTTCTTGGCATGAGCAGTTCTTC
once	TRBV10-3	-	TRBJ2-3	CAIRGGGRPDTQYF	TGTGCCATCAGAGGGGGAGGGAGGCCAGATACGCAGTATTTT
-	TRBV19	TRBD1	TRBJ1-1	CASRYRGGVFF	TGTGCCAGTAGATACAGGGGAGGGGTTTTCTTT
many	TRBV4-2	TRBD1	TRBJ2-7	CASSQDFIGQGAYEQYF	TGTGCCAGCAGCCAAGATTTCATTGGACAGGGGGCTTACGAGCAGTACTTC
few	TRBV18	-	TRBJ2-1	CASSPDRGGDEQFF	TGTGCCAGCTCACCTGACCGCGGGGGCGATGAGCAGTTCTTC
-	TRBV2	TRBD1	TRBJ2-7	CASSPGQGSREQYF	TGTGCCAGCAGTCCGGGACAGGGATCGAGGGAGCAGTACTTC
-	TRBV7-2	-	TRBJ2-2	CASSLVVGGTTMGELFF	TGTGCCAGCAGCTTAGTAGTGGGCGGGACGACGATGGGGGAGCTGTTTTTT
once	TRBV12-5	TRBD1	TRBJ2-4	CASGLVLGQGVDIQYF	TGTGCTAGTGGTTTGGTACTGGGACAGGGGGTGGACATTCAGTACTTC
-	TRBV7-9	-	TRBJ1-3	CASSLGGGDSRNTIYF	TGTGCCAGCAGCTTAGGGGGTGGTGACAGCCGAAACACCATATATTTT
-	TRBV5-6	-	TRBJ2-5	CASSVKLETQYF	TGTGCCAGCAGCGTAAAGCTGGAGACCCAGTACTTC
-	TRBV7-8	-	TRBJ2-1	CASLAGSSSYNEQFF	TGTGCCAGCCTGGCGGGGAGTAGCTCCTACAATGAGCAGTTCTTC
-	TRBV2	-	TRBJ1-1	CASRGVGTEAFF	TGTGCCAGCAGGGGGGTGGGAACTGAAGCTTTCTTT
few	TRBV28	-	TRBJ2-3	CASSPSTDTQYF	TGTGCCAGCAGTCCTAGCACAGATACGCAGTATTTT
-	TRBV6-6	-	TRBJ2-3	CASNPDGSSTDTQYF	TGTGCCAGCAACCCGGACGGTTCTAGCACAGATACGCAGTATTTT
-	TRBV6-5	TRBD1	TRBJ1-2	CASSYQRTGSNGYTF	TGTGCCAGCAGTTATCAACGGACAGGGTCGAATGGCTACACCTTC
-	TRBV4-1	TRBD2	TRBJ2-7	CASSQVASGGVYEQYF	TGCGCCAGCAGCCAAGTGGCTAGCGGGGGGGTTTACGAGCAGTACTTC
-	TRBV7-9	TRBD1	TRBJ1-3	CASSLGQGGLSGNTIYF	TGTGCCAGCAGCCTCGGACAGGGGGGCCTCTCTGGAAACACCATATATTTT
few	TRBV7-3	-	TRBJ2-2	CASSLVGNTGELFF	TGTGCCAGCAGCTTAGTGGGCAACACCGGGGAGCTGTTTTTT
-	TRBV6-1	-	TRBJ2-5	CASSLEGGQTQYF	TGTGCCAGCAGTCTGGAGGGTGGGCAGACCCAGTACTTC
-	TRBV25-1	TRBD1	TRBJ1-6	CASSPRTGAIVSPLHF	TGTGCCAGCAGTCCGCGGACAGGGGCCATAGTTTCACCCCTCCACTTT
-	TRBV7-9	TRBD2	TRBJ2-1	CASSLGLAGGPAEQFF	TGTGCCAGCAGCTTGGGACTAGCGGGGGGGCCGGCTGAGCAGTTCTTC
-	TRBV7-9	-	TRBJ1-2	CASSLVAGEGYTF	TGTGCCAGCAGCTTAGTTGCCGGGGAAGGCTACACCTTC
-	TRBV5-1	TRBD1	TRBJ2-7	CASGGTGEAGNEQYF	TGCGCCAGCGGGGGGACAGGGGAGGCTGGAAACGAGCAGTACTTC
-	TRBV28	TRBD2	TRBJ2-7	CASSSQAGGTYEQYF	TGTGCCAGCAGTTCCCAAGCGGGAGGGACCTACGAGCAGTACTTC
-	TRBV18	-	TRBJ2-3	CASSPFAGTDTQYF	TGTGCCAGCTCACCATTTGCGGGAACAGATACGCAGTATTTT
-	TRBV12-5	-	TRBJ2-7	CASGLDSLSSYEQYF	TGTGCTAGTGGTTTGGACAGTCTAAGCTCCTACGAGCAGTACTTC
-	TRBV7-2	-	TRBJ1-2	CASSLEAGNGYTF	TGTGCCAGCAGCTTAGAGGCAGGGAATGGCTACACCTTC
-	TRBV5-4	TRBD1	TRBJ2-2	CASSWDRGSAGELFF	TGTGCCAGCAGCTGGGACAGGGGCTCGGCCGGGGAGCTGTTTTTT
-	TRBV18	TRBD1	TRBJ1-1	CASSPSTDRAAFF	TGTGCCAGCTCACCGAGCACGGACAGGGCAGCTTTCTTT
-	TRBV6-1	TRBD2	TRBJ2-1	CASSVTSGYEQFF	TGTGCCAGCAGTGTAACTAGCGGGTATGAGCAGTTCTTC
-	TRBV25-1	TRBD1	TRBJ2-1	CASSESGTGNYNEQFF	TGTGCCAGCAGTGAATCGGGGACAGGGAACTACAATGAGCAGTTCTTC
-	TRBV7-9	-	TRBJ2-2	CASSLALGGPRLLTGELFF	TGTGCCAGCAGCTTAGCGCTGGGGGGACCCAGGCTTTTGACCGGGGAGCTGTTTTTT
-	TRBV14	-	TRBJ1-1	CASSQEYTGINGLNTEAFF	TGTGCCAGCAGCCAGGAGTATACGGGTATCAATGGCCTGAACACTGAAGCTTTCTTT
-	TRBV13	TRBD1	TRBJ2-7	CASSSLGDRGPYEQYF	TGTGCCAGCAGCTCATTGGGGGACAGGGGACCCTACGAGCAGTACTTC
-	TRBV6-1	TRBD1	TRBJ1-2	CASKPTGAPYGYTF	TGTGCCAGCAAACCTACAGGGGCCCCCTATGGCTACACCTTC
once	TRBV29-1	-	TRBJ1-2	CSAEGGSGYTF	TGCAGCGCCGAGGGTGGTAGTGGCTACACCTTC
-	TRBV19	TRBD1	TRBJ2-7	CASRGTDLSYEQYF	TGTGCCAGTAGAGGGACAGACCTCTCCTACGAGCAGTACTTC
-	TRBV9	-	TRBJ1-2	CASSVTTYGYTF	TGTGCCAGCAGCGTAACCACCTATGGCTACACCTTC
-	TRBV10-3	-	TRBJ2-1	CAISESLGYNEQFF	TGTGCCATCAGTGAGTCTTTGGGTTACAATGAGCAGTTCTTC
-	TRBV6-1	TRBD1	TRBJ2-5	CASSDPGDSKSPRGTQYF	TGTGCCAGCAGTGACCCCGGGGACAGTAAATCCCCAAGAGGGACCCAGTACTTC
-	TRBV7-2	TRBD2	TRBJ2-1	CASSPDGGAPYNEQFF	TGTGCCAGCAGCCCCGACGGGGGGGCTCCCTACAATGAGCAGTTCTTC
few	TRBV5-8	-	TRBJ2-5	CASSLADRAETQYF	TGTGCCAGCAGCTTGGCGGACAGAGCTGAGACCCAGTACTTC
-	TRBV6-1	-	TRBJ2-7	CASSDSPGPYEQYF	TGTGCCAGCAGTGATTCCCCAGGGCCCTACGAGCAGTACTTC
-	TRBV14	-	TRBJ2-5	CASSQDDIQETQYF	TGTGCCAGCAGCCAAGATGACATCCAAGAGACCCAGTACTTC
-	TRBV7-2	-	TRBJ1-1	CASSLEGFTEAFF	TGTGCCAGCAGCTTAGAGGGGTTCACTGAAGCTTTCTTT
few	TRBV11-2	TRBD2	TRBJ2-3	CASSLGSAGGTDTQYF	TGTGCCAGCAGCTTAGGGTCGGCGGGGGGCACAGATACGCAGTATTTT